This T cell receptor (beta chain) derives from a study of Ad26.COV2.S vaccination and SARS-CoV-2 variants. For the study at large: Donor had been placed in the Ad26.COV2.S arm of the COV1001 trial.

Produced via immunoSEQ multiplex PCR; TCRdb's table is partial and in-frame only. The sample lists about 280,000 clones; more than 75% were seen once. Germline V gene data show CDR1 as MGHDK and CDR2 as SYGVNS. The CDR3 has 16 amino acids. V lost 2 bases and J lost 5, with 18 bases in between. The treatment is: 15 to 20 received Ad26.COV2.S at low or high dose, single or two shots; 5 received placebo; per-sample allocation not given. Day 63 after the first injection of vaccine or placebo was the sampling time. Vaccination employed an Ad26 vector expressing the Wuhan-strain SARS-CoV-2 spike. J is TRBJ1-2 and V is TRBV25-1; possibly TRBD1 for D (5 bases). This TCR derives from a person aged 18-60 years who received the Ad26.COV2.S COVID-19 vaccine or a placebo. This material consisted of peripheral blood, taken in a trial of Ad26.COV2.S vaccine versus placebo. CDR3 region: CASSEAGGKIGYGYTF. CDR3 sequence (DNA): TGTGCCAGCAGTGAAGCGGGGGGGAAAATAGGGTATGGCTACACCTTC.